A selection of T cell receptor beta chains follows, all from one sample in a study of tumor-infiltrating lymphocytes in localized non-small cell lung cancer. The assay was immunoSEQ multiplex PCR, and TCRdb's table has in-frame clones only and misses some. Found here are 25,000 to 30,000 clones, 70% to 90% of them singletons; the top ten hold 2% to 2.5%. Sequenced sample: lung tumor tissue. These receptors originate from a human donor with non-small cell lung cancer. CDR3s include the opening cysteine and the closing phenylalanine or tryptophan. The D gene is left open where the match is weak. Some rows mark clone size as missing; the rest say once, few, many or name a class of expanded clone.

CASRGGRMNTEAFF	TGTGCCAGCAGAGGGGGGCGCATGAACACTGAAGCTTTCTTT	TRBJ1-1	-	few	TRBV7-9
CASIGQPYEQYF	TGTGCCAGCATTGGGCAGCCCTACGAGCAGTACTTC	TRBJ2-7	-	-	TRBV6-5
CASSYGLNHQETQYF	TGTGCCAGCAGCTACGGACTAAACCACCAAGAGACCCAGTACTTC	TRBJ2-5	-	-	TRBV14
CASSGNQPQHF	TGTGCCAGTAGCGGCAATCAGCCCCAGCATTTT	TRBJ1-5	-	-	TRBV19
CASTAPDSGNTIYF	TGTGCCAGCACCGCCCCCGACTCTGGAAACACCATATATTTT	TRBJ1-3	-	-	TRBV7-2
CASSLVGGRNEQYF	TGTGCCAGCAGTTTGGTGGGGGGGAGAAACGAGCAGTACTTC	TRBJ2-7	TRBD2	-	TRBV28
CASSFRDMNTEAFF	TGTGCCAGCAGCTTCCGGGACATGAACACTGAAGCTTTCTTT	TRBJ1-1	-	-	TRBV11-2
CATTLQGASYEQYF	TGTGCCACCACTTTACAGGGGGCCTCCTACGAGCAGTACTTC	TRBJ2-7	TRBD1	-	TRBV7-9
CASSYSGGIEQYF	TGTGCCAGCAGCTACAGTGGGGGCATCGAGCAGTACTTC	TRBJ2-7	-	-	TRBV7-2
CASSLTGGRTNEQFF	TGCGCCAGCAGCCTCACAGGGGGCAGGACGAATGAGCAGTTCTTC	TRBJ2-1	TRBD1	-	TRBV4-3
CASSLRTQETQYF	TGCGCCAGCAGCTTGCGCACCCAAGAGACCCAGTACTTC	TRBJ2-5	-	-	TRBV5-1
CASSPGTPIPLHF	TGTGCCAGCTCACCTGGTACGCCAATCCCCCTCCACTTT	TRBJ1-6	-	-	TRBV18
CATTGTGQSPLHF	TGTGCCACTACCGGGACAGGGCAATCACCCCTCCACTTT	TRBJ1-6	TRBD1	few	TRBV19
CASSRDGFSGANVLTF	TGTGCCAGCAGCCGGGACGGATTCTCTGGGGCCAACGTCCTGACTTTC	TRBJ2-6	-	-	TRBV4-2
CASSLSGGTDTQYF	TGCGCCAGCAGCTTGAGCGGGGGGACAGATACGCAGTATTTT	TRBJ2-3	TRBD2	-	TRBV5-1
CATSRDGLGRTQYF	TGTGCCACCAGCAGAGACGGACTAGGTCGGACCCAGTACTTC	TRBJ2-5	TRBD2	-	TRBV15
CASSPGTAMVNTGELFF	TGTGCCAGCTCACCCGGGACAGCTATGGTGAACACCGGGGAGCTGTTTTTT	TRBJ2-2	TRBD1	-	TRBV18
CASSQDLAGAWRELFF	TGTGCCAGCAGCCAAGATCTAGCGGGGGCCTGGAGGGAGCTGTTTTTT	TRBJ2-2	TRBD2	-	TRBV4-2
CASSRVANYGYTF	TGTGCCAGCAGCAGGGTGGCCAACTATGGCTACACCTTC	TRBJ1-2	-	-	TRBV6-1
CASSQASWEAGNTIYF	TGTGCCAGCAGCCAGGCCTCTTGGGAGGCTGGAAACACCATATATTTT	TRBJ1-3	-	few	TRBV4-2
CASSMPGTGSGKRDYGYTF	TGTGCCAGCAGCATGCCCGGGACAGGGAGTGGTAAGAGGGACTATGGCTACACCTTC	TRBJ1-2	TRBD1	once	TRBV7-8
CAWTQPGQHYGYTF	TGTGCCTGGACCCAACCGGGACAGCACTATGGCTACACCTTC	TRBJ1-2	TRBD1	-	TRBV30
CAWSIKHRGSYQETQYF	TGTGCCTGGAGTATCAAGCACAGGGGATCGTACCAAGAGACCCAGTACTTC	TRBJ2-5	TRBD1	-	TRBV30
CATSRGATDTQYF	TGTGCCACCAGCCGCGGGGCCACAGATACGCAGTATTTT	TRBJ2-3	-	-	TRBV15
CASSQRTGDTGELFF	TGCGCCAGCAGCCAAAGGACAGGAGACACCGGGGAGCTGTTTTTT	TRBJ2-2	TRBD1	-	TRBV5-1
CASSESTSSTDTQYF	TGTGCCAGCAGCGAATCGACCTCTAGCACAGATACGCAGTATTTT	TRBJ2-3	-	few	TRBV13
CASSQVAAGGTNEQFF	TGTGCCAGCAGCCAAGTCGCAGCGGGGGGTACCAATGAGCAGTTCTTC	TRBJ2-1	TRBD2	-	TRBV4-2
CASSRWVGQSGSSGNTIYF	TGCGCCAGCAGCCGTTGGGTGGGGCAGTCCGGCAGCTCTGGAAACACCATATATTTT	TRBJ1-3	-	-	TRBV5-1
CASSYLGGLRDGYTF	TGTGCCAGCAGTTACTTGGGGGGCCTACGAGATGGCTACACCTTC	TRBJ1-2	-	-	TRBV6-5
CASFNLRNTGELFF	TGCGCCAGCTTTAATTTGAGAAACACCGGGGAGCTGTTTTTT	TRBJ2-2	-	-	TRBV5-1
CASSVDRWQETQYF	TGTGCCAGCAGCGTAGACAGGTGGCAAGAGACCCAGTACTTC	TRBJ2-5	-	-	TRBV9
CASSGTREMSTGEQFF	TGCGCCAGCAGCGGGACCAGGGAGATGTCCACAGGTGAGCAGTTCTTC	TRBJ2-1	-	-	TRBV5-1
CASREVRGPHEQYF	TGTGCCAGCAGAGAAGTCAGGGGTCCCCACGAGCAGTACTTC	TRBJ2-7	-	few	TRBV6-1
CASSDTVGDAFF	TGTGCCAGCAGTGACACAGTGGGAGACGCTTTCTTT	TRBJ1-1	-	few	TRBV6-5
CASSLALQNTEAFF	TGCGCCAGCAGCTTGGCCCTACAGAACACTGAAGCTTTCTTT	TRBJ1-1	-	-	TRBV5-1
CASSSAGGNYGYTF	TGCGCCAGCAGTTCGGCAGGGGGTAACTATGGCTACACCTTC	TRBJ1-2	TRBD1	-	TRBV5-1
CASSPPVGGLGYGYTF	TGTGCCAGCTCACCACCAGTAGGAGGGCTCGGCTATGGCTACACCTTC	TRBJ1-2	-	-	TRBV18
CASSMTSGGARDTQYF	TGTGCCAGTAGTATGACTAGCGGGGGGGCAAGAGATACGCAGTATTTT	TRBJ2-3	TRBD2	-	TRBV19
CASRAPGFSYNEQFF	TGTGCCAGCAGAGCTCCGGGATTCTCCTACAATGAGCAGTTCTTC	TRBJ2-1	-	once	TRBV2
CASSFAAGASTDTQYF	TGTGCCAGCAGTTTTGCCGCAGGGGCGAGCACAGATACGCAGTATTTT	TRBJ2-3	-	-	TRBV7-2
CSARTSGGEEEQFF	TGCAGCGCCCGGACTAGCGGGGGGGAGGAGGAGCAGTTCTTC	TRBJ2-1	TRBD2	-	TRBV29-1
CASTPGFEKAEAFF	TGTGCCAGCACTCCGGGTTTCGAGAAGGCTGAAGCTTTCTTT	TRBJ1-1	-	-	TRBV7-2
CAISEWGTDDNEQFF	TGTGCCATCAGTGAGTGGGGGACAGATGACAATGAGCAGTTCTTC	TRBJ2-1	TRBD1	-	TRBV10-3
CASSLGLKGNEKLFF	TGTGCCAGCAGCTTAGGGTTGAAGGGGAATGAAAAACTGTTTTTT	TRBJ1-4	-	-	TRBV13
CASSLFGRGSGYTF	TGTGCCAGCAGTTTATTTGGCAGGGGGTCGGGCTACACCTTC	TRBJ1-2	TRBD1	-	TRBV27
CASSGIAGLSYNEQFF	TGTGCCAGCAGCGGGATAGCGGGACTCTCCTACAATGAGCAGTTCTTC	TRBJ2-1	TRBD2	-	TRBV9
CASSRTRLRDNYGYTF	TGTGCCAGCAGCCGCACCCGCCTCCGGGATAACTATGGCTACACCTTC	TRBJ1-2	-	-	TRBV7-2
CASSQEQGARTDTQYF	TGCGCCAGCAGCCAAGAACAGGGGGCGCGCACAGATACGCAGTATTTT	TRBJ2-3	TRBD1	-	TRBV4-1
CASSKSGTAAGELFF	TGTGCCAGCAGCAAGTCCGGGACGGCCGCCGGGGAGCTGTTTTTT	TRBJ2-2	-	-	TRBV7-9
CASRRTSGSYNEQFF	TGTGCCAGCAGACGGACTAGCGGGAGTTACAATGAGCAGTTCTTC	TRBJ2-1	TRBD2	once	TRBV6-1
CASSQAHAGDNYGYTF	TGCGCCAGCAGCCAAGCCCATGCCGGGGATAACTATGGCTACACCTTC	TRBJ1-2	-	-	TRBV4-3
CASSVAAGRDTQYF	TGTGCCAGCAGCGTAGCGGCTGGGCGAGATACGCAGTATTTT	TRBJ2-3	-	-	TRBV9
CSYREAEGAEAFF	TGCAGCTACCGGGAAGCCGAGGGGGCTGAAGCTTTCTTT	TRBJ1-1	-	-	TRBV29-1
CASSLGVTGALDEQYF	TGTGCCAGCAGCTTAGGGGTGACAGGGGCCCTCGACGAGCAGTACTTC	TRBJ2-7	TRBD1	-	TRBV11-3
CASSWGGGTYSNQPQHF	TGTGCCAGCAGTTGGGGGGGAGGGACCTATAGCAATCAGCCCCAGCATTTT	TRBJ1-5	-	few	TRBV28